What follows are 2 T cell receptor beta chains derived from one specimen sequenced in a study of blood T cells in healthy people across ages. Primed by a sample-barcoded 5' primer and a J-beta primer mix, a second PCR proceeded for 7 to 11 cycles. In TCRdb, the 5' RACE reads were re-called with MiXCR into one record per CDR3 protein. The data hold around 750,000 distinct CDR3 sequences, with 53% observed a single time. Source material: blood. These receptors all stem from a man older than 75 in good health.

This clonotype was found a few times. This chain connects TRBV15 to TRBJ2-7; 9 bases map to TRBD2. The germline V gene encodes CDR1 LNHNV and CDR2 YYDKDF (reference sequence). The CDR3 loop spans 18 amino acids. The V gene end was trimmed by 0 bases and the J gene end by 1 base; junction bases not matched to a gene: 10. The chain's CDR3 is CATSRDIASGTGSYEQYF. CDR3 coding DNA: TGTGCCACCAGCAGAGACATTGCTAGCGGGACGGGGTCCTACGAGCAGTACTTC.

The J gene is TRBJ2-1, the V gene TRBV4-1; 7 positions agree with TRBD2. J was trimmed by 4 bases and V by 4 bases; bases with no gene match: 7. CDR1 is MGHRA and CDR2 is YSYEKL in the germline V gene. The length of the CDR3 is 15 residues. The CDR3 nucleotides are TGCGCCAGCAGCCGCCAGGGACTACCATACAATGAGCAGTTCTTC. As protein: CASSRQGLPYNEQFF.